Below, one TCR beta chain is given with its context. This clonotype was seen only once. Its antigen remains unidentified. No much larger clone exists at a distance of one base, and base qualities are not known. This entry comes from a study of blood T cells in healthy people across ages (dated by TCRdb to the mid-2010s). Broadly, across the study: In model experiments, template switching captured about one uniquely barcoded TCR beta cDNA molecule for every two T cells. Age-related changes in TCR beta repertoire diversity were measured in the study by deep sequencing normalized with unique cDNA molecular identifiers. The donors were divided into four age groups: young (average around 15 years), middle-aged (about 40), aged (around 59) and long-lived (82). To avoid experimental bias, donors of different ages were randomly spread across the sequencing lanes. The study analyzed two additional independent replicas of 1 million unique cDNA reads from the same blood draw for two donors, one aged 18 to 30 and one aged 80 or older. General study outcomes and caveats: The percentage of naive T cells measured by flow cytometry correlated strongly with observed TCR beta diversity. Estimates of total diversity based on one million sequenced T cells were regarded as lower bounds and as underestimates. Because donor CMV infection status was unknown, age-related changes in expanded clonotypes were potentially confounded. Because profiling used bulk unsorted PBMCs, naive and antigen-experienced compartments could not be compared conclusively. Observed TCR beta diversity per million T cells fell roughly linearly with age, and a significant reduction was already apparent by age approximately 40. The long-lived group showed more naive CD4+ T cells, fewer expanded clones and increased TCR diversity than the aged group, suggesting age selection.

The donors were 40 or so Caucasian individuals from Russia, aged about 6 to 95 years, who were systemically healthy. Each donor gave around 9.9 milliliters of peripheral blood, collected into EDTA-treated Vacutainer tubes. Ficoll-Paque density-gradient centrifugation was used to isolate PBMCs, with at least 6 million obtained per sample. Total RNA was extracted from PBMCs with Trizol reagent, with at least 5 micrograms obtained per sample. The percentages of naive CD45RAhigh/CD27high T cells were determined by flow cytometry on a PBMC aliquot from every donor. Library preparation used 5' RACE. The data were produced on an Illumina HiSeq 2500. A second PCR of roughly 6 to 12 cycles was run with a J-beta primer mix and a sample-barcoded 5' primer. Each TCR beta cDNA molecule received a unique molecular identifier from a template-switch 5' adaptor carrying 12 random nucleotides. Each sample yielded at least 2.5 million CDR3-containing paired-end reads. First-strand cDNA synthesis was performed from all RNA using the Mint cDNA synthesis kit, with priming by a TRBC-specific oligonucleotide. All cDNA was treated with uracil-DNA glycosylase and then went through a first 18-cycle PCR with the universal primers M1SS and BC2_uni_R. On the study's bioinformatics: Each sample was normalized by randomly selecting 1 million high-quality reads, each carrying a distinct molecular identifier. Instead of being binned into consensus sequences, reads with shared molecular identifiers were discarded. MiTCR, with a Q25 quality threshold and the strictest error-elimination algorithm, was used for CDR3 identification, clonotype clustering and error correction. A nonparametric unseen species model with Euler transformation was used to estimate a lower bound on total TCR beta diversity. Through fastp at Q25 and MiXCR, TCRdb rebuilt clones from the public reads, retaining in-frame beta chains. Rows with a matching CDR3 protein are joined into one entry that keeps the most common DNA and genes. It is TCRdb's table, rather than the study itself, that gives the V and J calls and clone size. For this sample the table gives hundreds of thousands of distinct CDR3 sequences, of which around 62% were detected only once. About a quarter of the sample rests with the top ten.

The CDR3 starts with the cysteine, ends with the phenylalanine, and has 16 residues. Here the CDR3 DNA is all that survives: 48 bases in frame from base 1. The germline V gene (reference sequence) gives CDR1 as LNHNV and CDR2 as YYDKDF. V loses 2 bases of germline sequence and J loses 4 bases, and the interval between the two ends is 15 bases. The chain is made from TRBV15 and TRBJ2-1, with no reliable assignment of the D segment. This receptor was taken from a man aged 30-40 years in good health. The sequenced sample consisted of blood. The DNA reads TGTGCCACCAGCAGACCCTCTACCCGGCCTTACAATGAGCAGTTCTTC. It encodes CATSRPSTRPYNEQFF.